Following are 13 T cell receptor beta chains from one sample sequenced in a study of blood T cell repertoires in COVID-19. The protocol was immunoSEQ multiplex PCR, while the TCRdb copy is restricted to in-frame clones and leaves out a portion. The table includes about 87,000 clones, around 86% detected once. The sequencing sample was made of peripheral blood. The receptors were gathered from a woman between 70 and 85 years old with acute or convalescent COVID-19.

This clone has a count of ten or more. The V and J genes are TRBV27 and TRBJ1-2, with a weak D call TRBD1 (6 bases). Germline assignment: CDR1 MNHEY and CDR2 SMNVEV (reference sequence). There are 14 residues in the CDR3. V was clipped by 8 bases and J by 8 bases, with 21 bases between them. The CDR3 reads CASLKPGGAEGYTF. CDR3 sequence (DNA): TGTGCCAGCCTCAAGCCGGGGGGCGCTGAGGGCTACACCTTC.

This chain uses TRBV2 with TRBJ2-5; the D is unclear. Germline V CDR1 and CDR2: SNHLY, FYNNEI. V gave up 4 bases and J gave up 3 bases, with 6 bases separating them. CDR3 length equals 12 residues. The CDR3 DNA follows: TGTGCCAGCAGTGTAATCGAAGAGACCCAGTACTTC. As protein: CASSVIEETQYF.

The chain couples TRBV4-1 to TRBJ1-3; perhaps TRBD1 as D (5 bases). V dropped 1 base and J dropped 0 bases, with 13 bases sitting between them. This CDR3 region has 17 residues. The V gene's germline CDR1 is MGHRA and CDR2 YSYEKL. CDR3 sequence (DNA): TGCGCCAGCAGCCAAGGGACATCGTTCGGCTCTGGAAACACCATATATTTT. The encoded protein is CASSQGTSFGSGNTIYF.

This clone has only one observation. The chain recombines TRBV7-9 with TRBJ2-7; tentatively, D is TRBD1 (5 bases). Trimming cost V 5 bases and J 2 bases, with 13 bases left between them. The germline V gene has CDR1 SEHNR and CDR2 FQNEAQ (reference sequence). The CDR3 is 14 amino acids. In DNA form, the CDR3 reads TGTGCCAGCAGCGAAGGGGCAGAGCCCTACGAGCAGTACTTC. Its translation: CASSEGAEPYEQYF.

The chain recombines TRBV30 with TRBJ1-4; a possible D gene is TRBD1 (5 bases). The length of the CDR3 is 13 residues. Germline loops: CDR1 GTSNPN, CDR2 SVGIG (reference sequence). Trimming took off 5 bases at V and 6 bases at J, with 13 bases between the two ends. The CDR3 protein is CAWGSQGHEKLFF. CDR3 sequence (DNA): TGTGCCTGGGGCTCTCAGGGTCATGAAAAACTGTTTTTT.

This clone showed up just once. The chain combines TRBV28 with TRBJ2-3; 7 positions match TRBD1. Looked up from germline, CDR1 is MDHEN and CDR2 is SYDVKM. J lost 3 bases, V lost 2 bases, and 11 bases had no gene match. This CDR3 has 17 residues. CDR3 nucleotide sequence: TGTGCCAGCAGTTTAGGCAGGGGGTGGGTTAGAACAGATACGCAGTATTTT. This encodes CASSLGRGWVRTDTQYF.

The rearrangement joins TRBV4-1 to TRBJ1-5; D call uncertain. V was pared by 3 bases and J by 0 bases, with 9 bases between. Looked up from germline, CDR1 is MGHRA and CDR2 is YSYEKL. There are 15 residues in the CDR3. The CDR3: CASSQEENSNQPQHF. DNA for the CDR3: TGCGCCAGCAGCCAGGAGGAGAATAGCAATCAGCCCCAGCATTTT.

The V gene is TRBV11-2, the J gene TRBJ2-2, with D perhaps matching TRBD2 (6 bases). The CDR3 length is 16 residues. The V end was cut by 2 bases, the J end by 4 bases, with 14 bases between. Germline values: CDR1 SGHAT, CDR2 FQNNGV. CDR3 bases: TGTGCCAGCAGCTTATTCGGAGGAGGGGCCACCGGGGAGCTGTTTTTT. Protein sequence: CASSLFGGGATGELFF. Full variable domain (remainder filled in from reference TRBV11-2 and TRBJ2-2): EAGVAQSPRYKIIEKRQSVAFWCNPISGHATLYWYQQILGQGPKLLIQFQNNGVVDDSQLPKDRFSAERLKGVDSTLKIQPAKLEDSAVYLCASSLFGGGATGELFFGEGSRLTVL.

The rearrangement joins TRBV10-3 to TRBJ2-2; 7 bases map to TRBD1. With 7 bases clipped from V and 5 bases from J, the junction kept 7 bases outside the gene matches. CDR1 and CDR2 (germline): ENHRY, SYGVKD. The CDR3 extends over 14 amino acids. CDR3 bases: TGTGCCATCAAGGAACAGGGGTTAACCGGGGAGCTGTTTTTT. Residues: CAIKEQGLTGELFF.

This clone was detected once. This chain connects TRBV2 to TRBJ1-3; the D gene is possibly TRBD1 (6 bases). The CDR3 contains 15 residues. V was trimmed by 4 bases and J by 9 bases, leaving 19 bases between them. Germline V gene sequence: CDR1 SNHLY, CDR2 FYNNEI. The CDR3 sequence: CASSAFVSSGATIYF. DNA for the CDR3: TGTGCCAGCAGTGCCTTTGTCTCGTCAGGGGCCACCATATATTTT.

This clone was observed a single time. The rearrangement uses TRBV7-6 and TRBJ1-2; tentatively, D is TRBD1 (5 bases). Germline values: CDR1 SGHVS, CDR2 FNYEAQ. The CDR3 totals 15 residues. Trimming cost V 2 bases and J 2 bases, with 12 bases left between them. The CDR3 spells CASSLWAGNNYGYTF. In DNA, the CDR3 is TGTGCCAGCAGCTTATGGGCAGGGAACAACTATGGCTACACCTTC.

This clone was seen a handful of times. The chain joins TRBV7-9 to TRBJ1-1; D is ambiguous. The germline V and J ends were trimmed by 5 bases and 5 bases, with 9 bases remaining between them. The germline V gene has CDR1 SEHNR and CDR2 FQNEAQ (reference sequence). The CDR3 runs 12 residues. This CDR3 is CASSGSLTEAFF. The CDR3 DNA reads as TGTGCCAGCAGCGGGAGTCTTACTGAAGCTTTCTTT. The full variable domain, rest sourced from reference TRBV7-9 and TRBJ1-1, is DTGVSQNPRHKITKRGQNVTFRCDPISEHNRLYWYRQTLGQGPEFLTYFQNEAQLEKSRLLSDRFSAERPKGSFSTLEIQRTEQGDSAMYLCASSGSLTEAFFGQGTRLTVV.

The chain couples TRBV12-3 or TRBV12-4 to TRBJ1-1, with a weak D call TRBD1 (5 bases). This CDR3 contains 13 residues. The ends were cut back, 5 bases at V and 1 base at J, with 8 bases in the middle. CDR3 sequence reads: CASSLGQNTEAFF. The DNA of the CDR3 is TGTGCCAGCAGTCTCGGACAGAACACTGAAGCTTTCTTT.